The text below deals with one TCR beta chain. Its antigen is unknown. These data are taken from a study of cytomegalovirus exposure and HLA in healthy donors. Study conclusions and caveats: Rare sequences made up most TCRs, while some public TCRs were found in many donors. A highly shared variant cluster was judged a likely technical artifact.

The CDR3 covers 15 residues. CDR1 and CDR2 (germline): SNHLY, FYNNEI. Trimming removed 3 bases at V and 3 bases at J, with 12 bases between. Primers for the PCR totalled 60 Vbeta and 13 Jbeta. The method was immunoSEQ multiplex PCR; TCRdb's version includes in-frame clones alone and lacks a portion of them. The sample yields some 220,000 clones, approximately 90% seen once. The sample was PBMCs. The chain recombines TRBV2 with TRBJ2-1, with D possibly matching TRBD1 (6 bases). The TCR sequence derives from a woman younger than 35 in good health and CMV-seronegative. Here the CDR3 reads CASSELTGFYNEQFF. DNA of the CDR3: TGTGCCAGCAGTGAGTTAACAGGGTTCTACAATGAGCAGTTCTTC.